The sequence of this T cell receptor (beta chain) was determined in a study of cytomegalovirus exposure and HLA in healthy donors (dated by TCRdb to 2015 to 2018). With respect to the entire study: According to a later analysis, one platform produced both the 100 to 150 validation repertoires and the 730 or so repertoires of the first cohort. The aim of the study was to test whether cataloging public T cell receptors could identify signatures of past pathogen exposure. A separate validation cohort of roughly 130 different subjects was used in addition to the approximately 700-subject first cohort. To predict cytomegalovirus infection status, the study combined high-throughput TCR immunosequencing, statistical association of individual TCRs with disease status, and machine learning. General findings and caveats noted by the study authors: A later analysis found that TCRs clustered in the first cohort also tended to co-occur in the roughly 120 validation repertoires, with 94% of cluster scores above 0. The authors suggested that the approach could potentially be extended to other disease states and immunological phenotypes. In vitro tests confirmed that a few of the cytomegalovirus-associated TCR beta chains recognize cytomegalovirus antigens. Most TCR sequences were observed very rarely across donors, whereas some public TCRs were present in many individuals. A total of 150 to 200 TCR beta chains were listed by the study as associated with cytomegalovirus. A later analysis lacked HLA typing for the validation cohort, so it scored co-occurrence in that cohort across all 110 or so repertoires. Cytomegalovirus status was reported to be diagnosed by the classifier with high specificity and sensitivity in both the original and validation cohorts.

Donors formed part of the validation cohort, which comprised over a hundred subjects and was distinct from the first cohort of under 750 subjects. This clone was counted a single time. The antigen this receptor binds is unknown. No much larger clone exists at a distance of one base, and base qualities are not known. Library preparation was by the immunoSEQ multiplex PCR assay. The authors' pipeline ran thus. A statistical classification framework was developed to diagnose cytomegalovirus status using the catalog of TCR beta chain sequences. Entries here come from immuneACCESS through TCRdb and include only in-frame sequences with V and J called. Some clones fail to appear in such tables; in the studies checked, an unresolved V gene covers under half of the shortfall, and the cause of the remainder is unknown. For V, J and clone size, that table is used; D and trimming come from the DNA. This sample comprises some 340,000 clones, about 85% of them detected only once. The ten top clones hold over 1% of the sample.

From a lookup of the germline V gene (reference sequence), CDR1 and CDR2 are LNHDA and SQIVND. The CDR3 numbers 15 residues from cysteine through phenylalanine. Only the CDR3 portion is preserved as DNA: 45 bases, with reading frame beginning at the first base. The germline V and J ends show losses of 5 bases and 1 base respectively, and no gene match explains 4 bases of the junction. This TCR derives from a woman under 40 in good health and CMV-seropositive. The sequence is built from TRBV19 and TRBJ2-7; 11 bases in the junction line up with TRBD2. The specimen sequenced was PBMCs. The encoded CDR3 is CASSATSGGSYEQYF. The DNA sequence is given as TGTGCCAGTAGTGCAACTAGCGGGGGATCCTACGAGCAGTACTTC.